This T cell receptor (beta chain) was recovered during a study of T cells in Graves' hyperthyroidism and ophthalmopathy. Researchers took RNA transcripts and amplified the TCR beta CDR3 regions from them. The TCR CDR3 first-round RT-PCR relied on the HTBI primer set. MiXCR, run by TCRdb on the multiplex PCR reads, gives a single entry per CDR3 protein. Of about 200,000 distinct CDR3 sequences listed, about a sixth were seen once; the top ten hold about 50%. J gave up 8 bases and V 6 bases, and 9 bases lay outside the gene matches. There are 14 residues in the CDR3. Per the germline V gene, CDR1 is MNHNS and CDR2 is SASEGT.

V gene TRBV6-1 combines with J gene TRBJ2-1; 8 nucleotides agree with TRBD1. Sequencing was carried out using blood. This TCR was recovered from a woman between 45 and 65 years old with Graves' hyperthyroidism. CDR3 region: CASRRAQGADEQFF. As DNA, the CDR3 is TGTGCCAGCAGAAGAGCTCAGGGGGCGGATGAGCAGTTCTTC.